Listed here is a single T cell receptor beta chain. Sequenced by immunoSEQ multiplex PCR; TCRdb stores in-frame clones only, minus some. The sample carries approximately 70,000 clones, 70% to 90% recorded once. This sample was included in a study of OX40 agonist ivuxolimab in advanced cancers. The V and J ends lost 2 bases and 8 bases, in that order; junction bases with no gene match: 13. CDR1 is ENHRY, CDR2 SYGVKD, per germline. This CDR3 has 18 residues. The sample in question was CD4+ or CD8+ T cells sorted from blood, obtained in a trial of the OX40 agonist ivuxolimab. The chain combines TRBV10-3 with TRBJ2-1, with 12 bases matching TRBD1. This TCR was sampled from an adult with an advanced solid tumor such as melanoma, head and neck, liver or kidney cancer. CDR3 coding DNA: TGTGCCATCAGTGAGCACCTAACTCTGGGACAGGGGGCAGATGAGCAGTTCTTC. Translating it yields CAISEHLTLGQGADEQFF.